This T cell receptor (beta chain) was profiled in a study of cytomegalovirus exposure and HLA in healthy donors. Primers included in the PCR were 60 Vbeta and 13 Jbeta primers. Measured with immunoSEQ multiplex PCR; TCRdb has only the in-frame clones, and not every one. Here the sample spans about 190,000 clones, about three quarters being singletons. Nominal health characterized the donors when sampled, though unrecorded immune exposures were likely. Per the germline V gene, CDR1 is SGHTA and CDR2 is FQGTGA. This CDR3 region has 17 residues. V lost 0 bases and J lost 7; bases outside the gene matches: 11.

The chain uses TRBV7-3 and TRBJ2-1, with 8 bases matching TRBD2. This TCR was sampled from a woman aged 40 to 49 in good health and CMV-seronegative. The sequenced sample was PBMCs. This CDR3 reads CASSLTAGLVGRNEQFF. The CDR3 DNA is TGTGCCAGCAGCTTAACGGCGGGACTAGTAGGAAGGAATGAGCAGTTCTTC.